The clone carrying this TCR beta chain has a count of ten or more. Its target is unknown. This specimen comes from a study of T cells after yellow fever vaccination. For the study at large: Preparing low-cell-number fractions relied on SMART-Seq v4 Ultra Low Input.

The V gene's germline CDR1 is SGHTA and CDR2 FQGTGA. V was clipped by 0 bases and J by 2 bases, with 9 bases between them. The CDR3 sequence is 15 residues long. TCRdb redid the calling of the 5' RACE reads with MiXCR, one entry per CDR3 protein. The profile shows some 320,000 distinct CDR3 sequences, approximately 4% of them singletons. Study-level points and caveats: Subsequent booster samples again held most clones from primary vaccination (roughly 95% CD4, over 80% CD8).

The sequences come from PBMCs, collected 15 days after the yellow fever booster vaccination. The source of this sequence is a man younger than 35 who received the YFV17D yellow fever vaccine. The V call is TRBV7-3, the J call TRBJ2-3; D gene uncertain. The CDR3 region has the DNA TGTGCCAGCAGCTTAACGTTAGGGCCCACAGATACGCAGTATTTT. Its translation: CASSLTLGPTDTQYF.